This TCR beta chain was documented in a study of T cell repertoires in cytomegalovirus infection. Study-wide background: In public TCR beta signatures, there were indications of both CMV infection and matching HLA type. Study-level results: Totalled public TCR beta family frequency picked out people who carried CMV plus the relevant HLA. In two of eight donors, the top clonotype was HLA-C-restricted CMV-specific.

Using its own MiXCR run on the reads, TCRdb lists one record per CDR3 protein. The sample carries 250,000 to 300,000 distinct CDR3 sequences, roughly an eighth recorded once. This clonotype was seen repeatedly, ten times or more. The antigen is unknown. The V and J ends lost 2 bases and 4 bases respectively, with 14 bases between them. This CDR3 comprises 15 residues. CDR1 MDHEN and CDR2 SYDVKM come from the germline V gene. The sequence was collected from a human donor in good health (CMV status not recorded). Some clones in this sample may be carry-over from other donors' samples. The sequenced sample consisted of PBMCs. The rearrangement joins TRBV28 to TRBJ2-5; a weak D match, TRBD2 (6 bases). For the CDR3, the DNA is TGTGCCAGCAGTTTACCTCGGGGAGGAGGAGAGACCCAGTACTTC. Protein sequence: CASSLPRGGGETQYF.